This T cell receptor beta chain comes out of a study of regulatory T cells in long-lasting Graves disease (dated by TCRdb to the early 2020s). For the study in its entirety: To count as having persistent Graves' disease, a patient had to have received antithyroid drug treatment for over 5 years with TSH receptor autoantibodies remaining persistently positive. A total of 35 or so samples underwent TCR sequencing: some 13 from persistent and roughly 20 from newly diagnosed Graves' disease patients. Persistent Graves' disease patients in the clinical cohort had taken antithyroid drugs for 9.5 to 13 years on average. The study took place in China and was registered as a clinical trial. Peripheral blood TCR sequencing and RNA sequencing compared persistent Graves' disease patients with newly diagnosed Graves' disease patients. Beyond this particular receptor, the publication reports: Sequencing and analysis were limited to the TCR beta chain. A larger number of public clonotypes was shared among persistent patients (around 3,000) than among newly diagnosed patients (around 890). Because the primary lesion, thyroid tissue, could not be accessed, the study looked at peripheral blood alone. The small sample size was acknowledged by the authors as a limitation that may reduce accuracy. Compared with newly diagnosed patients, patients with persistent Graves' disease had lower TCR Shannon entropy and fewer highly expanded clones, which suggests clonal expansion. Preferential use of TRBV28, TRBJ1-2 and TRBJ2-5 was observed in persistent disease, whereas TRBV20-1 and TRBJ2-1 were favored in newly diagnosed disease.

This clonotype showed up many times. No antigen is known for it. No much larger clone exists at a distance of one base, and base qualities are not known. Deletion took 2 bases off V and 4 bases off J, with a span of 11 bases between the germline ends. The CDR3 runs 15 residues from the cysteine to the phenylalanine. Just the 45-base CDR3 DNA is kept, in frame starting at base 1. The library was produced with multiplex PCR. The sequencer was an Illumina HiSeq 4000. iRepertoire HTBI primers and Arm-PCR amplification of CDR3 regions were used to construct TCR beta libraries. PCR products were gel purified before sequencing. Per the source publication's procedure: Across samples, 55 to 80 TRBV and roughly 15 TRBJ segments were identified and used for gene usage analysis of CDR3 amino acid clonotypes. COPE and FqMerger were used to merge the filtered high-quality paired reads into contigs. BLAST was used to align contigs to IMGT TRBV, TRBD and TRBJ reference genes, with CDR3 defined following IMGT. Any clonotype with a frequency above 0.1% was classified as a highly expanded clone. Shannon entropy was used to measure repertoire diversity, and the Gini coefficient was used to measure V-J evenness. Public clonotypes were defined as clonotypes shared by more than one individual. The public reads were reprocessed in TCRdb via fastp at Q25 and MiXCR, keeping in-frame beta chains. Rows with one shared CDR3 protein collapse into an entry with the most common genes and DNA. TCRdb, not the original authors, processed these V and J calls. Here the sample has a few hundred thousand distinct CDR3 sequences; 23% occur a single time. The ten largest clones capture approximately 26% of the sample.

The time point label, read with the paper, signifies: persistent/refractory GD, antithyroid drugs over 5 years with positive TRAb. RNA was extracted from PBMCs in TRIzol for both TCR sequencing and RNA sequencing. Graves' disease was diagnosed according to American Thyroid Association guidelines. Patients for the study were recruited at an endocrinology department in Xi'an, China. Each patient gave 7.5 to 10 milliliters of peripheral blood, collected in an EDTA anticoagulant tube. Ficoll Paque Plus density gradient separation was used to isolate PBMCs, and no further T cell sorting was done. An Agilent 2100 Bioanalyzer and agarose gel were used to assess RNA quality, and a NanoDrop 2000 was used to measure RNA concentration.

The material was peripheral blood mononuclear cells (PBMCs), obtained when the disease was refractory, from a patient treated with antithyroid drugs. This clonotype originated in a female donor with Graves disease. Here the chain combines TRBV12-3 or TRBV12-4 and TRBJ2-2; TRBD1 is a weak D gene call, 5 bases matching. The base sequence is TGTGCCAGCAGTTTACAGGGCGTTGGCACCGGGGAGCTGTTTTTT. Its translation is CASSLQGVGTGELFF.